This T cell receptor beta chain was sequenced for a study of cytomegalovirus exposure and HLA in healthy donors. As for the study in general: A later analysis reported the same platform for the roughly 110 validation repertoires and the 666 first-cohort repertoires. General observations from the study: Specific recognition of CMV antigens was confirmed in vitro for a few chains (all CMV-associated).

Germline V gene lookup returns CDR1 SGHAT and CDR2 FQNNGV. V shed 2 bases, J shed 1 base, and the junction held 4 bases outside the gene matches. CDR3 length equals 16 residues. Some clones are missing from TCRdb's copy, which holds only in-frame ones; the method was immunoSEQ multiplex PCR. The sample has some 150,000 clones; about 89% are singletons. Notes on this clone: The antigen is not known.

The clonotype was recovered from a young man in good health and CMV-seropositive. The sequenced material came from PBMCs. V gene TRBV11-2 combines with J gene TRBJ1-1; 10 nucleotides line up with TRBD1. The CDR3 loop reads CASSLFRDRGNTEAFF. The CDR3 region has the DNA TGTGCCAGCAGCTTATTCCGGGACAGGGGGAACACTGAAGCTTTCTTT.